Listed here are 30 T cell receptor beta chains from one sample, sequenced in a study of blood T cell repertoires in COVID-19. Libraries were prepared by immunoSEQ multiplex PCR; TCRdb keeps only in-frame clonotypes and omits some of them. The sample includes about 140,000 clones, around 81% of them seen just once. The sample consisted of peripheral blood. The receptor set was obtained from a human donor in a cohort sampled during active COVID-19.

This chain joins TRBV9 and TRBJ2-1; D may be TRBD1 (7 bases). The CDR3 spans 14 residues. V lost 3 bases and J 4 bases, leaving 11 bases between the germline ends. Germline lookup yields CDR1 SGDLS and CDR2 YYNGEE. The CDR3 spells CASSARGEYNEQFF. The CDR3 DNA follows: TGTGCCAGCAGCGCCAGGGGGGAGTACAATGAGCAGTTCTTC.

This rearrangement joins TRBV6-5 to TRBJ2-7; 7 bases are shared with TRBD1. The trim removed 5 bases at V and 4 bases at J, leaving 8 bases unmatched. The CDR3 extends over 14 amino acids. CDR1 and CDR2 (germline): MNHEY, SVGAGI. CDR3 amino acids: CASSRKGGGYEQYF. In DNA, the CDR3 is TGTGCCAGCAGTAGGAAAGGGGGCGGGTACGAGCAGTACTTC.

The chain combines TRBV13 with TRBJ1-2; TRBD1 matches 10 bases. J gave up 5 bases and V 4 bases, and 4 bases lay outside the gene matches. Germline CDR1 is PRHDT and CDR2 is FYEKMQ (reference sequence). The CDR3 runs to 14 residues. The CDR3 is CASSSGDRGYGYTF. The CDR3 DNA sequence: TGTGCCAGCAGCTCAGGGGACAGGGGATATGGCTACACCTTC.

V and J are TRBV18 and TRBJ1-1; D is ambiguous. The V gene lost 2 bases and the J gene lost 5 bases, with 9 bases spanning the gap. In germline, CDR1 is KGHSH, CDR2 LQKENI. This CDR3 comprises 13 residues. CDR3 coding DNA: TGTGCCAGCTCACCAAATGGAGGAACTGAAGCTTTCTTT. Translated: CASSPNGGTEAFF.

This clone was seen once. The DNA of the CDR3 is TGTGCCAGCAGCGCCCGGGGACAGTACCACGAGCAGTACTTC. This translates into CASSARGQYHEQYF. The J gene is TRBJ2-7, the V gene TRBV9, with 7 bases lining up with TRBD1. CDR1 SGDLS and CDR2 YYNGEE come from the germline V gene. The CDR3 sequence is 14 residues long. V trimming: 3 bases; J trimming: 5 bases; junction bases outside the gene matches: 8.

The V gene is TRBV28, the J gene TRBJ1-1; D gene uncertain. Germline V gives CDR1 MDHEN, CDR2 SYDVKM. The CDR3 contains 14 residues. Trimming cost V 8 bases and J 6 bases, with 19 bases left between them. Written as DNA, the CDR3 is TGTGCCAGCTTAGTTACGCATTGGGGAGCTGAAGCTTTCTTT. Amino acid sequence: CASLVTHWGAEAFF.

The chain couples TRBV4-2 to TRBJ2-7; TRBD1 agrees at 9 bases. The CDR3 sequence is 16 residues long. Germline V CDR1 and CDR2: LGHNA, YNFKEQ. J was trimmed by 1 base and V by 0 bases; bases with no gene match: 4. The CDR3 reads CASSQETGTGSYEQYF. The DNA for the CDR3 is TGTGCCAGCAGCCAAGAAACCGGGACAGGGTCCTACGAGCAGTACTTC.

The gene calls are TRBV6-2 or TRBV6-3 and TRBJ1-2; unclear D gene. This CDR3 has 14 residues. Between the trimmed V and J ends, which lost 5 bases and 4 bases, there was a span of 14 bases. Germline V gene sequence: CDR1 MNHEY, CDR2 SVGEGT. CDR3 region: CASSGRGALYGYTF. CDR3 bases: TGTGCCAGCAGTGGGCGGGGTGCTCTCTATGGCTACACCTTC.

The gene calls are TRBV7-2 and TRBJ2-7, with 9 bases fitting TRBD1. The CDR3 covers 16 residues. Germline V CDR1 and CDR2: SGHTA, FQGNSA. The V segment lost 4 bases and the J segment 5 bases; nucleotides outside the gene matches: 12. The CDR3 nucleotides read TGTGCCAGCAGCTATAATCCCGGGACAGGGAGTAACGAGCAGTACTTC. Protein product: CASSYNPGTGSNEQYF.

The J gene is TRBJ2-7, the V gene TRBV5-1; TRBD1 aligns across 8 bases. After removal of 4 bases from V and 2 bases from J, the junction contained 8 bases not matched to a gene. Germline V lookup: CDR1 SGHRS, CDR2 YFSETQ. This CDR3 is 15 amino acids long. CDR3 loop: CASSGDRGRTYEQYF. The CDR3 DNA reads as TGCGCCAGCAGCGGAGACAGGGGCCGAACCTACGAGCAGTACTTC.

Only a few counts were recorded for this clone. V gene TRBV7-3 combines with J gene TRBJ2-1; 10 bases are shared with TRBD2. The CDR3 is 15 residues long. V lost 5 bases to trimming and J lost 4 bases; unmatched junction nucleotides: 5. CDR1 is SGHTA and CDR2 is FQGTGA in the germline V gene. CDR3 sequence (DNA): TGTGCCAGCAGCGAAGGACTAGCGGCTTACAATGAGCAGTTCTTC. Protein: CASSEGLAAYNEQFF.

The CDR3 reads CASSRQGSESNQPQHF. As DNA, the CDR3 is TGTGCCAGCAGCAGACAGGGGTCTGAGAGCAATCAGCCCCAGCATTTT. V usage is TRBV7-2 and J usage is TRBJ1-5; 8 bases align to TRBD1. V shed 5 bases and J 1 base; nucleotides not matched to a gene: 7. Germline CDR1 SGHTA, CDR2 FQGNSA. The CDR3 spans 16 residues.

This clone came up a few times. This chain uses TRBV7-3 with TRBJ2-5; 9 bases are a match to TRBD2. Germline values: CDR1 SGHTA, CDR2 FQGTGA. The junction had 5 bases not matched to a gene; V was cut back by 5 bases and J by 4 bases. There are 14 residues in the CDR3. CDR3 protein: CASSPGLAGETQYF. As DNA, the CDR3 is TGTGCCAGCAGCCCGGGACTAGCTGGAGAGACCCAGTACTTC.

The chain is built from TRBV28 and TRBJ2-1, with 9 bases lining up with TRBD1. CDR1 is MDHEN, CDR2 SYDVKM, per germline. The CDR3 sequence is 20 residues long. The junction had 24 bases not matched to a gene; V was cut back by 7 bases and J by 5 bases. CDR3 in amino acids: CASTLRQGVRVIGLNNEQFF. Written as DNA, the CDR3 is TGTGCCAGCACCCTAAGACAGGGGGTGCGTGTTATAGGCCTCAACAATGAGCAGTTCTTC.

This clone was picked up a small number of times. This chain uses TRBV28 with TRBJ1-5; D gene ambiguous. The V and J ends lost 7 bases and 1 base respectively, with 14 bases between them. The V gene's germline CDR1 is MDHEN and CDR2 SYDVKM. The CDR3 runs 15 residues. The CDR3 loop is CASINAGGSNQPQHF. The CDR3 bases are TGTGCCAGCATCAATGCGGGAGGCAGCAATCAGCCCCAGCATTTT. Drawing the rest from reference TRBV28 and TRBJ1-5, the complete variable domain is DVKVTQSSRYLVKRTGEKVFLECVQDMDHENMFWYRQDPGLGLRLIYFSYDVKMKEKGDIPEGYSVSREKKERFSLILESASTNQTSMYLCASINAGGSNQPQHFGDGTRLSIL.

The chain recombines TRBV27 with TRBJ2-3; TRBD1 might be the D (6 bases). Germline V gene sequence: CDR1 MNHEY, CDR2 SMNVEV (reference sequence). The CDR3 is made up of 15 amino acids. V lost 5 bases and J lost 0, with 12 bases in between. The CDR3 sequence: CASSRTESSTDTQYF. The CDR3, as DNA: TGTGCCAGCAGTAGGACAGAATCTAGCACAGATACGCAGTATTTT.

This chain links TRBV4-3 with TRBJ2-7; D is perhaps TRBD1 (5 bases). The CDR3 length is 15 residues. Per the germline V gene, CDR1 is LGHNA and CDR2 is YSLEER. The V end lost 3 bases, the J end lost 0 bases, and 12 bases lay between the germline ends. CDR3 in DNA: TGCGCCAGCAGCCAGGGGTGGACACGCTCCTACGAGCAGTACTTC. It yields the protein CASSQGWTRSYEQYF.

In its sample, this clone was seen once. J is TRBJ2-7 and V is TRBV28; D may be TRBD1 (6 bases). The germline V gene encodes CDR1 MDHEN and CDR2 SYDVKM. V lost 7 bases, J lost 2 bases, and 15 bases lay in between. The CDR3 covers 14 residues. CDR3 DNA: TGTGCCAGCAAAGGGGGAAACCCACCCTACGAGCAGTACTTC. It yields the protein CASKGGNPPYEQYF.

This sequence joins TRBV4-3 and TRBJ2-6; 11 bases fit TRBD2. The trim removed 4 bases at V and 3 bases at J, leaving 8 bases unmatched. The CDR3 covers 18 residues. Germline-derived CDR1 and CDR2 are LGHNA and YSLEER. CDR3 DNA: TGCGCCAGCAGCCCGGGACTAGCGGCCCCCGTTGGGGCCAACGTCCTGACTTTC. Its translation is CASSPGLAAPVGANVLTF.

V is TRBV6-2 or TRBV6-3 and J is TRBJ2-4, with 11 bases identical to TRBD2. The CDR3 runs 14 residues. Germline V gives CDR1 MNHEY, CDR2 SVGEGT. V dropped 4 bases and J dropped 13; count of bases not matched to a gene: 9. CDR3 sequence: CASSFTSGSLSQYF. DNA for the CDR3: TGTGCCAGCAGTTTTACTAGCGGGAGCCTTTCCCAGTACTTC.

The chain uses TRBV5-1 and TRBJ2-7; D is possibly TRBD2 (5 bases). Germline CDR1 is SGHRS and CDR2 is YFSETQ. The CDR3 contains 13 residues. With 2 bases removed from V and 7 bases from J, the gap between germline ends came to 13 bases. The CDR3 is CASSLAEPSEQYF. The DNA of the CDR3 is TGCGCCAGCAGCTTAGCGGAACCCTCTGAGCAGTACTTC.

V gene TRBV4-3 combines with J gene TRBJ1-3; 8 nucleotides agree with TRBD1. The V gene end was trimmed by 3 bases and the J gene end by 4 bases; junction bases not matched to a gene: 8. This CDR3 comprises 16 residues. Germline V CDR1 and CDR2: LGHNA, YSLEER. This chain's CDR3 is CASSQRDRGRGNTIYF. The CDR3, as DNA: TGCGCCAGCAGCCAGCGCGACAGGGGAAGGGGAAACACCATATATTTT.

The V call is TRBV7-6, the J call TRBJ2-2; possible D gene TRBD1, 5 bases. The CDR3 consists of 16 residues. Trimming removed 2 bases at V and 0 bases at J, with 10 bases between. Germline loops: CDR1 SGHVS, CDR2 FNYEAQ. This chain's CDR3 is CASSLRPGSNTGELFF. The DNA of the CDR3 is TGTGCCAGCAGCTTACGTCCAGGGTCGAACACCGGGGAGCTGTTTTTT.

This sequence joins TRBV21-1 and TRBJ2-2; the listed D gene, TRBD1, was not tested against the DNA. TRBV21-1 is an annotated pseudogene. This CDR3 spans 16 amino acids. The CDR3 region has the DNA TGTGCCAGCAGCAAACTAGACAGGGGAGGCACCGGGGAGCTGTTTTTT. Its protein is CASSKLDRGGTGELFF.

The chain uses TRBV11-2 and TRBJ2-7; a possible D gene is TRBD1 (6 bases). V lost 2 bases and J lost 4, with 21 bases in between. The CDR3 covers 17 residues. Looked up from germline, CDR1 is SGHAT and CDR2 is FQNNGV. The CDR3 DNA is TGTGCCAGCAGCTTAATCGGCAGGGGCCAGAGGTGGTACGAGCAGTACTTC. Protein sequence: CASSLIGRGQRWYEQYF.

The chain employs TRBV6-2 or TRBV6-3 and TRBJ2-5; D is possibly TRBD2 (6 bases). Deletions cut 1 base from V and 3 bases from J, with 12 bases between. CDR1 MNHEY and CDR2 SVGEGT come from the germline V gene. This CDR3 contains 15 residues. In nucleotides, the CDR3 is TGTGCCAGCAGTTACTTGGGGGGAGAAGAAGAGACCCAGTACTTC. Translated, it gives CASSYLGGEEETQYF.

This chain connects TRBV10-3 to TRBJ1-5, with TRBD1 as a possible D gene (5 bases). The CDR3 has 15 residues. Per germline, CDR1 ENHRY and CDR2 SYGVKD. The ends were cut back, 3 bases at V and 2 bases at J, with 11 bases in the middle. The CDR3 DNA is TGTGCCATCAGTGAATGGGGGGTTGGCAATCAGCCCCAGCATTTT. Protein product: CAISEWGVGNQPQHF.

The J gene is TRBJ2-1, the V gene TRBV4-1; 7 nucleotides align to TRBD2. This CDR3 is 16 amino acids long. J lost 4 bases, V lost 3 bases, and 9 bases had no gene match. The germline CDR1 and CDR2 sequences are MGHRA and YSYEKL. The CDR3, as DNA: TGCGCCAGCAGCCAGGGGAGGGCGAGGGGATACAATGAGCAGTTCTTC. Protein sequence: CASSQGRARGYNEQFF.

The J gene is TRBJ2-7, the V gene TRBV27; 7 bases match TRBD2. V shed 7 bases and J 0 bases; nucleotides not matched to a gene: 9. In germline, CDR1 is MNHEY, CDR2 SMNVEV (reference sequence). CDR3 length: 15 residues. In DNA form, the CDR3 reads TGTGCCAGCACAGGAGCGGGGTCAGGCTCCTACGAGCAGTACTTC. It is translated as CASTGAGSGSYEQYF.

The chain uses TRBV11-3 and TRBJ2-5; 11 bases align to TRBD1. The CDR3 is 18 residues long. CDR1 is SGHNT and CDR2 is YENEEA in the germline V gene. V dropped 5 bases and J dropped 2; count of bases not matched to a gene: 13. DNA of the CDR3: TGTGCCAGCAGCCTGGGGCGACCCGGGACAGGGGGGCAAGAGACCCAGTACTTC. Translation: CASSLGRPGTGGQETQYF.